Listed below are T cell receptor beta chains from one sample, sequenced in a study of T cells in localized non-small cell lung cancer. Sequencing used immunoSEQ multiplex PCR; TCRdb keeps in-frame clones, though not all of them. The data contain some 21,000 clones, around 89% of them singletons. The specimen was peripheral blood, collected before any cancer treatment. Every receptor here comes from a man aged 40 to 70 with stage I lung adenocarcinoma. The CDR3 runs from the conserved cysteine through the conserved F or W. D genes are given only for firm matches. The listing skips clone size in some rows; elsewhere it reads once, few, many or a size class.

TRBV6-5	-	-	TRBJ1-2	CASRSGYGYTF	TGTGCCAGCAGGAGCGGCTATGGCTACACCTTC
TRBV2	-	once	TRBJ2-5	CASSEDGQETQYF	TGTGCCAGCAGTGAAGACGGGCAAGAGACCCAGTACTTC
TRBV5-6	-	few	TRBJ1-2	CASSLGTSGMWGYTF	TGTGCCAGCAGCTTGGGGACCTCAGGAATGTGGGGCTACACCTTC
TRBV18	TRBD1	-	TRBJ1-2	CASSPSTGGVHGYTF	TGTGCCAGCTCACCTTCGACAGGGGGCGTCCATGGCTACACCTTC
TRBV29-1	-	-	TRBJ2-3	CSGGTGTDTQYF	TGCAGCGGGGGGACGGGCACAGATACGCAGTATTTT
TRBV10-3	-	-	TRBJ1-3	CATKVGPNENTIYF	TGTGCCACTAAGGTCGGACCAAACGAAAACACCATATATTTT
TRBV4-2	TRBD2	once	TRBJ2-2	CASRGLAGGSNTGELFF	TGTGCCAGCAGGGGACTAGCGGGGGGCTCGAACACCGGGGAGCTGTTTTTT
TRBV13	-	-	TRBJ1-3	CASSPTGNTIYF	TGTGCCAGCAGCCCAACTGGAAACACCATATATTTT
TRBV19	-	-	TRBJ2-7	CASSTDIFYEQYF	TGTGCCAGTAGTACGGACATTTTCTACGAGCAGTACTTC
TRBV7-9	TRBD1	-	TRBJ1-2	CASSITGGGYGYTF	TGTGCCAGCAGTATAACAGGGGGCGGCTATGGCTACACCTTC
TRBV5-1	-	-	TRBJ1-1	CASSLGADEKAFF	TGCGCCAGCAGCTTGGGGGCGGACGAAAAAGCTTTCTTT